This entry describes one T cell receptor beta chain. The entry originates in a study of blood T cell repertoires in COVID-19. Study overall: PBMCs, B-cell-depleted T cells, or T cells provided the cDNA or gDNA that made up the material.

As handled by the study authors: From reference gene primer amplification, estimates of nucleated cell counts were derived. The protocol was immunoSEQ multiplex PCR, while the TCRdb copy is restricted to in-frame clones and leaves out a portion. V and J calls plus clone size are reproduced from that table; the DNA served to infer D and trimming. The sample has about 16,000 clones; about 92% are singletons. V lost 2 bases and J lost 5; bases outside the gene matches: 3. CDR1 and CDR2 from the germline V gene are MNHNY and SVGAGI (reference sequence). This CDR3 comprises 14 residues. Sequenced: peripheral blood. The TCR comes from a human donor in a cohort sampled during active COVID-19. V usage is TRBV6-6 and J usage is TRBJ2-7; 10 bases match TRBD2. CDR3 in amino acids: CASSYASGGDEQYF. The CDR3, as DNA: TGTGCCAGCAGTTACGCTAGCGGGGGTGACGAGCAGTACTTC.